The entry below describes one T cell receptor beta chain. Its antigen is unknown. This entry comes from a study of CD8 T cells in ankylosing spondylitis. MiXCR, applied by TCRdb to the 5' RACE reads, yields one record per CDR3 protein. The sample holds about 160,000 distinct CDR3 sequences; roughly 18% are singletons and the top ten take approximately 7.8%. The V segment lost 6 bases and the J segment 5 bases; nucleotides outside the gene matches: 10. The CDR3 is 14 residues long. Study-level points and caveats: Disease-linked clones bore a CD8+ phenotype, appearing relatively rarely in peripheral blood.

The chain is built from TRBV12-3 or TRBV12-4 and TRBJ2-7; 7 nucleotides line up with TRBD2. The sequence was obtained from a male donor with ankylosing spondylitis or in good health (not recorded which). The source material was blood, either unsorted or a sorted T cell fraction (not recorded which). The CDR3 is CASSLSVRGDEQYF. DNA for the CDR3: TGTGCCAGCAGCCTATCCGTCCGGGGGGACGAGCAGTACTTC.